The 32 T cell receptor beta chains presented below share a single source sample, sequenced in a study of blood T cell repertoires in COVID-19. Sequenced by immunoSEQ multiplex PCR; TCRdb stores in-frame clones only, minus some. The data show some 220,000 clones, more than 75% seen once. Input material: peripheral blood. These receptors all stem from a man in his fifties who had recovered from COVID-19.

This chain uses TRBV19 with TRBJ1-1, with D maybe TRBD1 (6 bases). This CDR3 is built from 19 residues. Germline V gene data show CDR1 as LNHDA and CDR2 as SQIVND (reference sequence). The germline V and J ends were trimmed by 0 bases and 2 bases, with 22 bases remaining between them. The CDR3 DNA sequence: TGTGCCAGTAGTATAGATCAAGGGGAGGGGGGGCTTGTCAACACTGAAGCTTTCTTT. It yields the protein CASSIDQGEGGLVNTEAFF.

In its sample, this clone was seen a few times. This sequence joins TRBV19 and TRBJ1-2, with 9 bases that match TRBD1. Germline CDR1 reads LNHDA; CDR2 reads SQIVND (reference sequence). With V trimmed by 0 bases and J by 7 bases, 6 bases remained unmatched. The CDR3 contains 15 residues. The CDR3 here is CASSIDLGQGPGYTF. The DNA for the CDR3 is TGTGCCAGTAGTATAGATCTGGGACAGGGCCCTGGCTACACCTTC.

This chain joins TRBV4-1 and TRBJ2-1, with 11 bases that match TRBD2. V lost 0 bases and J lost 16; bases outside the gene matches: 14. CDR1 MGHRA and CDR2 YSYEKL come from the germline V gene. This CDR3 comprises 16 residues. CDR3 region: CASSQDTSGSYRPHFF. The CDR3 DNA sequence: TGCGCCAGCAGCCAAGATACTAGCGGGAGCTATCGCCCTCATTTCTTC.

The CDR3 here is CASSPGTSGQALYNEQFF. The CDR3 region has the DNA TGTGCCAGCAGCCCCGGGACTAGCGGGCAAGCCCTATACAATGAGCAGTTCTTC. The chain links TRBV6-2 or TRBV6-3 to TRBJ2-1, with 12 bases that match TRBD2. CDR1 and CDR2 (germline): MNHEY, SVGEGT. The CDR3 totals 18 residues. The V and J ends lost 6 bases and 4 bases, in that order; junction bases with no gene match: 13.

V usage is TRBV7-2 and J usage is TRBJ2-1, with 8 bases aligning to TRBD2. This CDR3 has 14 residues. Germline V gives CDR1 SGHTA, CDR2 FQGNSA. Trimming cost V 3 bases and J 8 bases; bases outside gene matches: 6. CDR3: CASSLVAGGYEQFF. CDR3 nucleotide sequence: TGTGCCAGCAGCTTGGTTGCGGGGGGATATGAGCAGTTCTTC.

The V gene is TRBV2, the J gene TRBJ2-7; TRBD2 aligns across 10 bases. V was pared by 7 bases and J by 5 bases, with 14 bases of the junction left unmatched. Germline lookup yields CDR1 SNHLY and CDR2 FYNNEI. This CDR3 spans 16 amino acids. The CDR3 DNA is TGTGCCAGCATGGCTAGCGGGAGTGCGTTCGGGAACGAGCAGTACTTC. Residues: CASMASGSAFGNEQYF.

The sample holds one count of this clone. The chain couples TRBV3-1 (or the pseudogene TRBV3-2) to TRBJ2-6; D is ambiguous. Trimming stripped 4 bases from V and 4 bases from J, with 8 bases between. Per germline, CDR1 LGHDT and CDR2 YNNKEL (reference sequence). There are 14 residues in the CDR3. CDR3 DNA: TGTGCCAGCAGCCCTATCGCGGGGGCCAACGTCCTGACTTTC. As protein: CASSPIAGANVLTF.

In nucleotides, the CDR3 is TGTGCCAGCAGCCGTACAGGGGACGGGGCCAACGTCCTGACTTTC. Its protein product is CASSRTGDGANVLTF. The V gene is TRBV3-1 (or the pseudogene TRBV3-2), the J gene TRBJ2-6; TRBD1 matches at 7 bases. CDR3 length: 15 residues. Germline CDR1 and CDR2: LGHDT and YNNKEL (reference sequence). V gave up 4 bases and J gave up 4 bases; unmatched junction bases: 4.

This clone came up once. This rearrangement joins TRBV6-5 to TRBJ1-6; possibly TRBD1 for D (5 bases). CDR1 and CDR2 (germline): MNHEY, SVGAGI. The CDR3 is 15 residues long. Deletions cut 5 bases from V and 7 bases from J, with 15 bases between. CDR3 nucleotide sequence: TGTGCCAGCAGTCGTACCGACGGGGGGAATTCACCCCTCCACTTT. The encoded protein is CASSRTDGGNSPLHF.

The chain has TRBV4-2 and TRBJ2-7, with D perhaps matching TRBD2 (5 bases). This CDR3 comprises 15 residues. Germline V CDR1 and CDR2: LGHNA, YNFKEQ. Deletions cut 0 bases from V and 7 bases from J, with 16 bases between. The CDR3 nucleotides are TGTGCCAGCAGCCAAGATAACGGGGTGTCGGGGGAGCAGTACTTC. It is translated as CASSQDNGVSGEQYF.

The rearrangement joins TRBV4-1 to TRBJ1-1; the D is unclear. The germline CDR1 and CDR2 sequences are MGHRA and YSYEKL. Trimming pared 3 bases from V and 1 base from J, leaving 15 bases between. The CDR3 has 16 amino acids. CDR3 DNA sequence: TGCGCCAGCAGCCATGGTTTGACCCTAGAGAACACTGAAGCTTTCTTT. This gives the protein CASSHGLTLENTEAFF.

This sequence joins TRBV5-5 and TRBJ1-6; 8 nucleotides line up with TRBD1. Germline V gene lookup returns CDR1 SGHKS and CDR2 YYEKEE (reference sequence). The CDR3 runs to 16 residues. V was clipped by 6 bases and J by 5 bases; unmatched bases: 10. CDR3 region: CASTQDRGLNNSPLHF. DNA for the CDR3: TGTGCCAGCACCCAAGACAGGGGCCTAAATAATTCACCCCTCCACTTT.

This chain links TRBV10-3 with TRBJ2-3, with 7 bases that match TRBD1. The germline gives CDR1 ENHRY, CDR2 SYGVKD. CDR3 length: 13 residues. V trimming: 5 bases; J trimming: 4 bases; junction bases outside the gene matches: 3. Written as DNA, the CDR3 is TGTGCCATCAGTCCTACAGGGGCAGATACGCAGTATTTT. The encoded protein is CAISPTGADTQYF.

The genes are TRBV4-1 and TRBJ2-7, with 9 bases fitting TRBD2. Trimming took 0 bases from V and 9 from J; bases not matched to a gene: 12. The CDR3 consists of 16 residues. CDR1 is MGHRA, CDR2 YSYEKL, per germline. This CDR3 is CASSQDGDSGSFRQYF. The CDR3 DNA is TGCGCCAGCAGCCAAGATGGGGATAGCGGGAGCTTTAGGCAGTACTTC.

V and J are TRBV18 and TRBJ2-7; 9 nucleotides align to TRBD2. The CDR3 covers 15 residues. The trim removed 0 bases at V and 3 bases at J, leaving 3 bases unmatched. Germline V gene sequence: CDR1 KGHSH, CDR2 LQKENI. CDR3 protein: CASSPPVAGVYEQYF. In DNA, the CDR3 is TGTGCCAGCTCACCACCGGTAGCGGGGGTCTACGAGCAGTACTTC.

On this clone: The identical CDR3 is also encoded by other nucleotide sequences in the sample. This chain connects TRBV28 to TRBJ1-5, with TRBD1 as a possible D gene (5 bases). The CDR3 runs 15 residues. The V gene lost 2 bases and the J gene lost 6 bases, with 14 bases spanning the gap. In germline, CDR1 is MDHEN, CDR2 SYDVKM. This CDR3 is CASSLGQGYRQPQHF. The CDR3 DNA follows: TGTGCCAGCAGTTTAGGGCAGGGTTATCGTCAGCCCCAGCATTTT.

V gene TRBV4-2 combines with J gene TRBJ2-7; 10 nucleotides line up with TRBD2. Germline V gene sequence: CDR1 LGHNA, CDR2 YNFKEQ. CDR3 size: 15 residues. V trimming: 4 bases; J trimming: 6 bases; junction bases outside the gene matches: 9. The CDR3 DNA reads TGTGCCAGCAGCCTACCAGCGGGAGGGACGGTCGAGCAGTACTTC. Translation: CASSLPAGGTVEQYF.

J is TRBJ2-7 and V is TRBV11-2; 8 bases agree with TRBD2. With V trimmed by 6 bases and J by 3 bases, 10 bases remained unmatched. The germline CDR1 and CDR2 sequences are SGHAT and FQNNGV. This CDR3 comprises 15 residues. The CDR3: CASSRTGTSGYEQYF. The CDR3 DNA sequence: TGTGCCAGCAGTCGAACCGGGACTAGTGGCTACGAGCAGTACTTC.

The sample holds one count of this clone. The chain employs TRBV27 and TRBJ2-5, with 10 nucleotides matching TRBD1. CDR1 is MNHEY, CDR2 SMNVEV, per germline (reference sequence). The CDR3 consists of 16 residues. Losses at the gene ends were 4 bases for V and 4 bases for J; bases not matched to a gene: 9. DNA for the CDR3: TGTGCCAGCAGTTCCAGACAGGGGGCGCCGGGAGAGACCCAGTACTTC. Its translation: CASSSRQGAPGETQYF.

This sequence joins TRBV6-5 and TRBJ2-1; 10 bases match TRBD2. The germline CDR1 and CDR2 sequences are MNHEY and SVGAGI. J was trimmed by 9 bases and V by 5 bases; bases with no gene match: 10. This CDR3 contains 15 residues. The CDR3 reads CASSLAGTSVAEQFF. Written as DNA, the CDR3 is TGTGCCAGCAGTCTCGCCGGGACTAGCGTTGCTGAGCAGTTCTTC.

The V and J genes are TRBV14 and TRBJ1-6, with D hard to call. This CDR3 comprises 13 residues. Trimming removed 1 base at V and 9 bases at J, with 7 bases between. CDR1 and CDR2 from the germline V gene are SGHDN and FVKESK. This chain's CDR3 is CASSQVGTSPLHF. CDR3 DNA sequence: TGTGCCAGCAGCCAAGTGGGCACTTCACCCCTCCACTTT.

The J gene is TRBJ1-4, the V gene TRBV30, with 7 bases fitting TRBD1. The germline V gene has CDR1 GTSNPN and CDR2 SVGIG (reference sequence). The CDR3 is made up of 12 amino acids. With 4 bases clipped from V and 6 bases from J, the junction kept 2 bases outside the gene matches. CDR3 region: CAWKGADEKLFF. The CDR3 region has the DNA TGTGCCTGGAAGGGGGCGGATGAAAAACTGTTTTTT. The full variable domain, rest sourced from reference TRBV30 and TRBJ1-4, is SQTIHQWPATLVQPVGSPLSLECTVEGTSNPNLYWYRQAAGRGLQLLFYSVGIGQISSEVPQNLSASRPQDRQFILSSKKLLLSDSGFYLCAWKGADEKLFFGSGTQLSVL.

This clone was seen only once. The chain's CDR3 is CASTLQGRIYEQYF. The CDR3, as DNA: TGTGCCAGCACCCTCCAAGGGAGGATCTACGAGCAGTACTTC. The rearrangement links TRBV28 to TRBJ2-7, with D possibly matching TRBD2 (6 bases). Trimming shortened V by 7 bases and J by 3 bases, and 16 bases separated the two germline ends. The CDR3 contains 14 residues. Per the germline V gene, CDR1 is MDHEN and CDR2 is SYDVKM.

In this sample, this clone turned up once. The chain joins TRBV6-1 to TRBJ2-6, with 8 nucleotides matching TRBD1. The ends lost 3 bases at V and 2 bases at J; junction bases unmatched: 0. CDR3 length: 15 residues. Germline loops: CDR1 MNHNS, CDR2 SASEGT. CDR3 nucleotide sequence: TGTGCCAGCAGTGAGACAGGGGCTGGGGCCAACGTCCTGACTTTC. Protein: CASSETGAGANVLTF.

This chain links TRBV6-1 with TRBJ1-2; weak D call: TRBD1 (6 bases). The germline V gene has CDR1 MNHNS and CDR2 SASEGT. The CDR3 sequence is 15 residues long. Trimming shortened V by 0 bases and J by 4 bases, and 12 bases separated the two germline ends. The CDR3 loop is CASSEARTALYGYTF. The DNA for the CDR3 is TGTGCCAGCAGTGAAGCTCGGACAGCCCTCTATGGCTACACCTTC.

CDR3 nucleotide sequence: TGTGCCACCAGTCCTATTGAGGGAGGGGGGAACACTGAAGCTTTCTTT. Translated: CATSPIEGGGNTEAFF. The chain recombines TRBV15 with TRBJ1-1, with TRBD1 as a possible D gene (6 bases). This CDR3 has 16 residues. Trimming took off 6 bases at V and 1 base at J, with 18 bases between the two ends. From germline, CDR1 is LNHNV and CDR2 YYDKDF (reference sequence).

This chain connects TRBV7-9 to TRBJ1-1; 7 bases match TRBD1. In germline, CDR1 is SEHNR, CDR2 FQNEAQ (reference sequence). The J segment lost 0 bases and the V segment lost 2 bases, leaving 3 bases of the junction unmatched. This CDR3 is built from 15 residues. This CDR3 is CASSLSQGVNTEAFF. CDR3 bases: TGTGCCAGCAGCTTATCCCAGGGGGTGAACACTGAAGCTTTCTTT.

The chain employs TRBV7-8 and TRBJ1-2, with 11 bases aligning to TRBD1. V shed 3 bases, J shed 1 base, and the junction held 4 bases outside the gene matches. This CDR3 spans 16 amino acids. Germline V CDR1 and CDR2: SGHVS, FQNEAQ. CDR3 nucleotides: TGTGCCAGCAGCTTGGACAGGGGGCTCTATAACTATGGCTACACCTTC. It yields the protein CASSLDRGLYNYGYTF.

The gene calls are TRBV7-2 and TRBJ1-5, with D possibly matching TRBD1 (6 bases). V lost 5 bases and J 2 bases, leaving 13 bases between the germline ends. The V gene's germline CDR1 is SGHTA and CDR2 FQGNSA. The CDR3 has 15 amino acids. The CDR3 coding sequence is TGTGCCAGCAGCACAACGACAGGAGGCAATCAGCCCCAGCATTTT. This codes for CASSTTTGGNQPQHF.

This sequence joins TRBV10-2 and TRBJ1-6, with 8 bases that match TRBD1. CDR1 and CDR2 from the germline V gene are WSHSY and SAAADI. Losses at the gene ends were 6 bases for V and 7 bases for J; bases not matched to a gene: 5. The CDR3 consists of 14 residues. This CDR3 is CASRGQAQNSPLHF. CDR3 DNA: TGCGCCAGCAGGGGACAGGCTCAAAATTCACCCCTCCACTTT.

The J gene is TRBJ2-1, the V gene TRBV10-1, with 9 bases matching TRBD2. CDR1 WNHNN and CDR2 SYGVQD come from the germline V gene (reference sequence). Losses at the gene ends were 0 bases for V and 5 bases for J; bases not matched to a gene: 5. The CDR3 totals 16 residues. The CDR3 DNA is TGCGCCAGCAGTGAGTCTCATAGCGGGGGAAACAATGAGCAGTTCTTC. Translation: CASSESHSGGNNEQFF.

This clone turned up a few times. The rearrangement uses TRBV5-5 and TRBJ2-7, with D possibly matching TRBD1 (5 bases). Trimming left V 1 base short and J 1 base short, with 9 bases between. Germline V gene lookup returns CDR1 SGHKS and CDR2 YYEKEE (reference sequence). CDR3 length equals 14 residues. The CDR3, as DNA: TGTGCCAGCAGCTTGAAAGGGGCTTCCTACGAGCAGTACTTC. Protein product: CASSLKGASYEQYF.